This entry describes one T cell receptor beta chain. Germline is not matched at one junction end, which may reflect a read error. This specimen comes from a study of control samples from healthy donors and cancer patients. Germline V CDR1 and CDR2: MNHEY, SVGAGI. The CDR3 covers 13 residues. Sequencing was performed with immunoSEQ multiplex PCR; in TCRdb, only in-frame clones are kept and a portion is missing. Found here are around 90,000 clones, roughly 80% of them singletons; the top ten hold approximately 20%. The sample was blood. The sequence derives from a man younger than 45 in good health. The J gene is TRBJ1-2, the V gene TRBV6-5, with a weak D call TRBD1 (6 bases). CDR3 sequence (DNA): TGTGCCAGCAGCCCCACAGGGTTTTATGTCTACACCTTC. Translation: CASSPTGFYVYTF.